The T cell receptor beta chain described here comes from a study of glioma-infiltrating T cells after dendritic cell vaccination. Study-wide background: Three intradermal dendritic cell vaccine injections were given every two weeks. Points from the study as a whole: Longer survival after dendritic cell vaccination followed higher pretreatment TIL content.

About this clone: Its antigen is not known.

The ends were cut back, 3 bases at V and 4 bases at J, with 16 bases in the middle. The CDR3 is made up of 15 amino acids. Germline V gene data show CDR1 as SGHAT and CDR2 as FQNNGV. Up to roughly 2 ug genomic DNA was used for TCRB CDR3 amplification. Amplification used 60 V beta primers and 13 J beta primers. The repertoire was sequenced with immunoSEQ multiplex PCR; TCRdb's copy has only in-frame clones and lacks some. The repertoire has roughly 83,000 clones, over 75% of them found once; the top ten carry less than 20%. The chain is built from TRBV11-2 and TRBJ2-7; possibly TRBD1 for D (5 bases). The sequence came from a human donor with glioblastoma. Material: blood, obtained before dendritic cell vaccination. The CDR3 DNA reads TGTGCCAGCAGCTTTGGATGGGGCTCCGTTTACGAGCAGTACTTC. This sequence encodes CASSFGWGSVYEQYF.